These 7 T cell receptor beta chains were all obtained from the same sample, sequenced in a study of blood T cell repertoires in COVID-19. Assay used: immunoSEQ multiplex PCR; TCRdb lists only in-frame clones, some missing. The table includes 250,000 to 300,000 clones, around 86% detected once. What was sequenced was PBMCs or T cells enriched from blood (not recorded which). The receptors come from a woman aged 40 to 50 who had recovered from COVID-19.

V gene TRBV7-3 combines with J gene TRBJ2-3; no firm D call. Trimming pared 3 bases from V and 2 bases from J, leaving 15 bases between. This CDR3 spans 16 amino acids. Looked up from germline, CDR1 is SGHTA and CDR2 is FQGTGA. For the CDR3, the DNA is TGTGCCAGCAGCTTTACCGGCGGCGGATACACAGATACGCAGTATTTT. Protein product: CASSFTGGGYTDTQYF.

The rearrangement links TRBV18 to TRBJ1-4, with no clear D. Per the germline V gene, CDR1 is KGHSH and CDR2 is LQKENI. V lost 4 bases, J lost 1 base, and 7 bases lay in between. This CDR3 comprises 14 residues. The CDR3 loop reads CASSRGGTNEKLFF. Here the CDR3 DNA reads TGTGCCAGCTCACGGGGAGGAACTAATGAAAAACTGTTTTTT.

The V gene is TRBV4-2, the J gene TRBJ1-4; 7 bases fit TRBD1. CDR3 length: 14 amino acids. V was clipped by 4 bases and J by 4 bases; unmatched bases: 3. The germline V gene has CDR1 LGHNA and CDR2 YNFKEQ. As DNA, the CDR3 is TGTGCCAGCAGCCCAGGACAGGATAATGAAAAACTGTTTTTT. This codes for CASSPGQDNEKLFF.

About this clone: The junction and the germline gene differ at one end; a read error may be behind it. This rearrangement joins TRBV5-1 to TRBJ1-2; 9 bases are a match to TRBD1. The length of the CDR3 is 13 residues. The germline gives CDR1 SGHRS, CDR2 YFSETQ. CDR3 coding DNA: TGCGCCAGCAGCTTGATGCTCGGGACAGGGTGGCTCTTC. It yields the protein CASSLMLGTGWLF.

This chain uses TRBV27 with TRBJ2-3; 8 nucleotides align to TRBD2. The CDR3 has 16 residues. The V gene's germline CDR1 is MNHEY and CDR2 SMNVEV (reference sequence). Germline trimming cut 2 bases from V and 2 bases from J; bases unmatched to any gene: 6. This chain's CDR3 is CASSLAGGRPTDTQYF. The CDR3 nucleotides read TGTGCCAGCAGTTTAGCTGGCGGGAGGCCCACAGATACGCAGTATTTT.

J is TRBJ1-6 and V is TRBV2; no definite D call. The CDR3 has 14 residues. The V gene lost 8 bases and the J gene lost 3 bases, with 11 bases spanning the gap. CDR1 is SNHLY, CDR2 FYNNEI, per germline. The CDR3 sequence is CASYDTIYNSPLHF. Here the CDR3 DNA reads TGTGCCAGCTATGACACCATCTATAATTCACCCCTCCACTTT. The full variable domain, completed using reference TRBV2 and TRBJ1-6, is EPEVTQTPSHQVTQMGQEVILRCVPISNHLYFYWYRQILGQKVEFLVSFYNNEISEKSEIFDDQFSVERPDGSNFTLKIRSTKLEDSAMYFCASYDTIYNSPLHFGNGTRLTVT.

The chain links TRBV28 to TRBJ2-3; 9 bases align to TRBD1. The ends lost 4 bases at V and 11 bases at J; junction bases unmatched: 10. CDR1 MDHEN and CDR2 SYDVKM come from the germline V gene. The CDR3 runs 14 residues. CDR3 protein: CASSSGTGIGKQYF. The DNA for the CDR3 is TGTGCCAGCAGTTCCGGGACAGGGATCGGTAAGCAGTATTTT.